In this sample, the clone carrying this TCR beta chain turned up many times. The target antigen is unknown. TCR beta CDR3 regions were amplified from RNA transcripts. Carried out on the TCR CDR3, a first-round RT-PCR used the HTBI primer set. Each CDR3 protein is one row after TCRdb ran MiXCR on the multiplex PCR reads. The sample gives under 400,000 distinct CDR3 sequences, 25% of which show up once; more than 60% is in the top ten. This specimen comes from a study of T cells in Graves' hyperthyroidism and ophthalmopathy. General study points: The model predicted ophthalmopathy a median approximately six months before onset.

Trimming removed 2 bases from V and 3 bases from J; junction bases left unmatched: 10. There are 16 residues in the CDR3. The sequenced sample was blood. This TCR came from a man in his forties or fifties with Graves' hyperthyroidism. V and J are TRBV12-3 or TRBV12-4 and TRBJ2-7, with TRBD1 matching over 7 bases. Here the CDR3 DNA reads TGTGCCAGCAGTTTATTGTCGGGACAGAAGGGCTACGAGCAGTACTTC. This gives the protein CASSLLSGQKGYEQYF.